This TCR beta chain was identified during a study of tumor and adjacent non-tumor tissue in lung cancer. Turning to the study itself: Histology: about twelve adenocarcinoma, a couple of squamous cell carcinoma, 1 small cell lung cancer. General study points: Top 100 clones took a larger repertoire share in normal lung. Tumor TCR diversity, when higher, was linked to shorter survival. Tumor tissue had significantly higher TCR diversity than normal lung.

On this clonotype: Its matching antigen is unknown. A read error may produce the germline difference seen at one junction end.

Germline CDR1 reads SQVTM; CDR2 reads ANQGSEA. There are 13 residues in the CDR3. RNA was extracted from bulk tissue without any cell sorting. This non-tumor lung sample came from over 3 cm beyond the tumor edge. Three rounds of nested PCR, following a modified ARM-PCR protocol, produced the TCRbeta library. From the multiplex PCR reads, TCRdb called clonotypes with MiXCR, one entry per CDR3 protein. The sample consists of fewer than 75,000 distinct CDR3 sequences, around 76% of them appearing once. The V gene is TRBV29-1, the J gene TRBJ2-5, with D hard to call. The TCR sequence derives from a man aged 55 to 70 with non-small cell lung cancer. Sequenced: distant non-tumor lung tissue. CDR3 DNA: TGCAGCGTTGAAATAGCTGTACAAGGGACCCAGTACTTC. It yields the protein CSVEIAVQGTQYF.